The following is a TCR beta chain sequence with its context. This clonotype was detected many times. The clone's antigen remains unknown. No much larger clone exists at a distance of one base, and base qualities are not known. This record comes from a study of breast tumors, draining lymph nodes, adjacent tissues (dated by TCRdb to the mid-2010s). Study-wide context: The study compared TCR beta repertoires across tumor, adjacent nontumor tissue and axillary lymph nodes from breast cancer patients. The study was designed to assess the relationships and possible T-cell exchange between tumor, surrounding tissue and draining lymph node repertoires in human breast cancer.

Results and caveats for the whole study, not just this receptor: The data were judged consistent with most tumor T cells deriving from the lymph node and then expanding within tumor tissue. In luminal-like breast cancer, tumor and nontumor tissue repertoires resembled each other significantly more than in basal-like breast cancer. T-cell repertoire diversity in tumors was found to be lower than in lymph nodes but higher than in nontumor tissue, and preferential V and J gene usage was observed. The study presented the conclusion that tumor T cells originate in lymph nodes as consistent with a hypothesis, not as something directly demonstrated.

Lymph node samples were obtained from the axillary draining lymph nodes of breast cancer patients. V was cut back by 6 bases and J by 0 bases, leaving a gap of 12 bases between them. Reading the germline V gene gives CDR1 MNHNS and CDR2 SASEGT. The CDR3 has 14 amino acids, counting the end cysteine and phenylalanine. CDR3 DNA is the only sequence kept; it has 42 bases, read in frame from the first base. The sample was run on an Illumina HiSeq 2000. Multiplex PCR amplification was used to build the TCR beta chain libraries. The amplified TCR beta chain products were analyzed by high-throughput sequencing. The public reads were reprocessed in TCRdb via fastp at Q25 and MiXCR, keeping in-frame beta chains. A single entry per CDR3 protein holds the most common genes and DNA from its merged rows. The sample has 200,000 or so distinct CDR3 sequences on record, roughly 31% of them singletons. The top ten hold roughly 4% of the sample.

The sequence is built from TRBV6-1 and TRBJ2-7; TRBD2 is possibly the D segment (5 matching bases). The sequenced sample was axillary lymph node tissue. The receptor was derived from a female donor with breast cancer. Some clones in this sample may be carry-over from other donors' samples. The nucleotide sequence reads TGTGCCAGCAGGGAGAGGGCCTTCTCCTACGAGCAGTACTTC. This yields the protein CASRERAFSYEQYF.